This entry is about one TCR beta chain. This specimen comes from a study of control samples from healthy donors and cancer patients. Sequenced by immunoSEQ multiplex PCR; TCRdb stores in-frame clones only, minus some. Of 250,000 to 300,000 clones listed, roughly 82% were seen once; the top ten hold roughly 15%. Germline values: CDR1 SGHNT, CDR2 YYREEE (reference sequence). This CDR3 has 16 amino acids. With 0 bases clipped from V and 9 bases from J, the junction kept 6 bases outside the gene matches. The sample consisted of PBMCs. This sequence joins TRBV5-4 and TRBJ1-6; TRBD1 aligns across 10 bases. This sequence originates from a woman aged 60 to 75 with lung cancer. The CDR3 region is CASSLGTDRGVSPLHF. CDR3 DNA sequence: TGTGCCAGCAGCTTGGGGACGGACAGGGGGGTTTCACCCCTCCACTTT.